Each of the 13 T cell receptor beta chains below was sequenced from the same sample in a study of radiation and T cells in renal cell carcinoma. Data came from immunoSEQ multiplex PCR; TCRdb stores just in-frame clones and leaves some out. The profile shows approximately 150,000 clones, approximately 86% of them singletons. The time point: blood 4 weeks post-SBRT, at nephrectomy. The treatment denotes: 15 Gy SBRT to primary tumor, nephrectomy 4 weeks later. The source was blood, collected from a patient whose treatment included radiotherapy and nephrectomy. These receptors all come from a woman aged 50 to 60 with renal cell carcinoma.

This sequence joins TRBV10-3 and TRBJ2-3; D remains ambiguous. From germline, CDR1 is ENHRY and CDR2 SYGVKD. The CDR3 length is 13 residues. Trimming cost V 0 bases and J 8 bases, with 9 bases left between them. CDR3 region: CAISESSQGTQYF. The CDR3, as DNA: TGTGCCATCAGTGAGTCATCTCAAGGTACGCAGTATTTT.

V is TRBV9 and J is TRBJ1-4, with unresolved D. The CDR3 length is 15 residues. V lost 0 bases to trimming and J lost 7 bases, with 13 bases between them. Germline V CDR1 and CDR2: SGDLS, YYNGEE. The CDR3 here is CASSVVGLEGEKLFF. The CDR3 DNA sequence: TGTGCCAGCAGCGTAGTGGGGTTGGAGGGTGAAAAACTGTTTTTT. Together with reference TRBV9 and TRBJ1-4, the CDR3 gives the full variable domain: DSGVTQTPKHLITATGQRVTLRCSPRSGDLSVYWYQQSLDQGLQFLIQYYNGEERAKGNILERFSAQQFPDLHSELNLSSLELGDSALYFCASSVVGLEGEKLFFGSGTQLSVL.

The rearrangement uses TRBV18 and TRBJ1-4; 7 positions match TRBD1. CDR1 and CDR2 (germline): KGHSH, LQKENI. The CDR3 has 15 residues. V trimming: 0 bases; J trimming: 7 bases; junction bases outside the gene matches: 5. The CDR3 nucleotides read TGTGCCAGCTCACCACCTTCAGGGGGAGGTGAAAAACTGTTTTTT. Amino acids: CASSPPSGGGEKLFF.

J is TRBJ1-5 and V is TRBV7-2; the D is unclear. CDR1 and CDR2 (germline): SGHTA, FQGNSA. With 5 bases removed from V and 5 bases from J, the gap between germline ends came to 10 bases. CDR3 length equals 13 residues. The CDR3, as DNA: TGTGCCAGCAGCCCTGGATGGGATCAGCCCCAGCATTTT. Encoded protein: CASSPGWDQPQHF.

This chain connects TRBV29-1 to TRBJ2-3; D is perhaps TRBD2 (6 bases). Germline V gene data show CDR1 as SQVTM and CDR2 as ANQGSEA. The CDR3 is 11 amino acids. CDR3 nucleotides: TGCTCGGGGGAGCGCACAGATACGCAGTATTTT. It yields the protein CSGERTDTQYF.

Of note for this clone: A read error may produce the germline difference seen at one junction end. The CDR3: CRLWADVF. CDR3 nucleotides: TGCAGGCTGTGGGCCGATGTCTTC. This sequence joins TRBV20-1 and TRBJ1-2; no definite D call. The length of the CDR3 is 8 residues. Germline V gene lookup returns CDR1 DFQATT and CDR2 SNEGSKA (reference sequence).

V gene TRBV5-5 combines with J gene TRBJ2-2; TRBD1 matches 8 bases. With V trimmed by 2 bases and J by 4 bases, 4 bases remained unmatched. The germline V gene encodes CDR1 SGHKS and CDR2 YYEKEE (reference sequence). The CDR3 is 15 residues long. In DNA, the CDR3 is TGTGCCAGCAGCTTAGGACAGGGATTCACCGGGGAGCTGTTTTTT. It yields the protein CASSLGQGFTGELFF.

The chain carries TRBV6-5 and TRBJ1-2; D gene unclear. The CDR3 totals 15 residues. The V end lost 6 bases, the J end lost 0 bases, and 14 bases lay between the germline ends. Germline V gene data show CDR1 as MNHEY and CDR2 as SVGAGI. The CDR3 DNA reads TGTGCCAGCAGCATGACTGGTACTGCTAACTATGGCTACACCTTC. It translates to CASSMTGTANYGYTF.

The chain uses TRBV18 and TRBJ1-3; no firm D call. Trimming stripped 1 base from V and 0 bases from J, with 10 bases between. CDR1 KGHSH and CDR2 LQKENI come from the germline V gene. CDR3 length equals 16 residues. CDR3 in DNA: TGTGCCAGCTCACCACTTGCGCCTGTCTCTGGAAACACCATATATTTT. Its protein product is CASSPLAPVSGNTIYF.

As concerns this clone: Distinct nucleotide sequences in the sample also encode this CDR3. The chain carries TRBV18 and TRBJ1-1; D may be TRBD1 (5 bases). V shed 2 bases and J shed 2 bases, with 9 bases lying between them. The CDR3 has 14 residues. Germline values: CDR1 KGHSH, CDR2 LQKENI. In DNA form, the CDR3 reads TGTGCCAGCTCACCAGCCGGGGGAAACACTGAAGCTTTCTTT. Its protein is CASSPAGGNTEAFF.

This chain uses TRBV7-8 with TRBJ2-7; TRBD2 agrees at 7 bases. There are 16 residues in the CDR3. V lost 0 bases to trimming and J lost 3 bases; unmatched junction nucleotides: 8. Germline V CDR1 and CDR2: SGHVS, FQNEAQ. The CDR3 nucleotides are TGTGCCAGCAGCTTAGCGCAGGGAGGGTCGGGCTACGAGCAGTACTTC. As protein: CASSLAQGGSGYEQYF.

V is TRBV27 and J is TRBJ2-7; D gene unclear. Germline CDR1 and CDR2: MNHEY and SMNVEV (reference sequence). The CDR3 extends over 12 amino acids. The germline V and J ends were trimmed by 5 bases and 2 bases, with 7 bases remaining between them. The CDR3 DNA reads as TGTGCCAGCAGTCATGAACCCTACGAGCAGTACTTC. Amino acid sequence: CASSHEPYEQYF.

V usage is TRBV5-3 and J usage is TRBJ1-1; D is perhaps TRBD1 (5 bases). TRBV5-3 is an ORF for which the function is uncertain. This CDR3 is 16 amino acids long. V lost 1 base and J lost 0, with 13 bases in between. This chain's CDR3 is CARSLMALGVNTEAFF. CDR3 coding DNA: TGTGCCAGAAGCTTGATGGCTCTGGGGGTGAACACTGAAGCTTTCTTT.